Listed below are T cell receptor beta chains from one sample, sequenced in a study of T cells in localized non-small cell lung cancer. Clones were sequenced by immunoSEQ multiplex PCR, and TCRdb holds only the in-frame ones, with some missing. The sample contains tens of thousands of clones, around 82% of which appear only once. The sample was peripheral blood, taken before any cancer treatment. These receptors were taken from a female donor at least 60 years old with stage I lung adenocarcinoma. The conserved cysteine and the conserved F or W are not part of the CDR3 here. Clone size is not always given. Where it is, it says once, few, many or a class for expanded clones.

J,size,V,CDR3
TRBJ2-6,.,TRBV7-9,ASGRSPSGGANVLT
TRBJ1-1,.,TRBV5-1,ASSLHRGTEAF
TRBJ1-4,once,TRBV4-1,ASSQERDRGVATNEKLF
TRBJ1-2,.,TRBV6-6,ASSYDSNAPGHGYT
TRBJ1-1,.,TRBV30,AWSVGLAEAF
TRBJ1-4,.,TRBV13,ASSLKRQAATNEKLF
TRBJ2-4,.,TRBV28,ASRRQGGKNIQY
TRBJ2-7,.,TRBV10-3,AISPGQGLFEQY
TRBJ2-7,.,TRBV4-2,ASSQALTYEQY
TRBJ2-3,.,TRBV7-6,ASSQRTTDTQY
TRBJ1-1,few,TRBV30,AWRGLGGRVMTEAF
TRBJ1-1,.,TRBV6-6,ASSPGTGLLNTEAF
TRBJ2-3,.,TRBV9,ASSVSGTGDTDTQY
TRBJ1-1,few,TRBV7-2,ASSLRGRVNTEAF
TRBJ2-2,.,TRBV5-1,ASSPARAGGPVGELF
TRBJ2-7,.,TRBV19,ASRGKASGSMRNEQY
TRBJ2-7,.,TRBV7-8,ASSFPGGQGSYEQY
TRBJ1-4,.,TRBV15,ATSRGFEKLF
TRBJ2-2,once,TRBV30,AWSLGTTNTGELF
TRBJ2-3,.,TRBV7-2,ASSLDRSTDTQY
TRBJ2-2,.,TRBV19,ASSLLAGDTGELF
TRBJ2-3,.,TRBV6-1,ASNDRGRTDTQY
TRBJ2-1,.,TRBV5-1,ASSPGLAGVQWF
TRBJ1-1,.,TRBV13,ASSTGRGPLNTEAF
TRBJ1-2,.,TRBV20-1,SANVGGYT
TRBJ2-1,.,TRBV4-2,ASSHYQGTSAYNEQF
TRBJ2-7,.,TRBV27,ASSLSGRGEQY
TRBJ2-7,.,TRBV6-6,ASSYLLSGSYEQY